This TCR beta chain was found in a study of blood T cell repertoires in COVID-19. Method: immunoSEQ multiplex PCR; TCRdb's copy keeps in-frame clones and lacks some. Of approximately 150,000 clones detected, roughly 80% appear once; the ten largest clones hold roughly 6.2%. Trimming shortened V by 3 bases and J by 3 bases, and 14 bases separated the two germline ends. CDR3 size: 15 residues. Germline V gives CDR1 KGHSH, CDR2 LQKENI. Allocation to cohorts depended on clinical history reported by the participants. The chain combines TRBV18 with TRBJ1-2, with D perhaps TRBD1 (5 bases). What was sequenced was PBMCs or T cells enriched from blood (not recorded which). This receptor was identified in a woman in her 40s who had recovered from COVID-19. CDR3 residues: CASSPQGGGYYGYTF. The CDR3 DNA reads TGTGCCAGCTCACCTCAGGGTGGGGGGTACTATGGCTACACCTTC.